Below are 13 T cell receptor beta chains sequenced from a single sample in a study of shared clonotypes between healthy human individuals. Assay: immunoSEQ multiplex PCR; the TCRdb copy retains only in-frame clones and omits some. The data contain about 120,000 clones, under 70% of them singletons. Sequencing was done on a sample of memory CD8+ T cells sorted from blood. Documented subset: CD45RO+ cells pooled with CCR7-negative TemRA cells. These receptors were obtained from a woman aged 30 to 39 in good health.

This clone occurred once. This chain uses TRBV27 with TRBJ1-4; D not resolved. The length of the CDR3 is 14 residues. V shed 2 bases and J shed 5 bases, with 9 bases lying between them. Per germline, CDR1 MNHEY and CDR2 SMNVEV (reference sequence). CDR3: CASSLIAGNEKLFF. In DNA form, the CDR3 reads TGTGCCAGCAGTTTAATCGCAGGAAATGAAAAACTGTTTTTT.

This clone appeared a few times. The CDR3 sequence: CASSEAAPPVSAFF. CDR3 nucleotide sequence: TGTGCCAGCAGTGAAGCGGCGCCCCCGGTCAGCGCTTTCTTT. V gene TRBV2 combines with J gene TRBJ1-1; D remains ambiguous. The CDR3 has 14 amino acids. V was cut by 0 bases and J by 11 bases, with 16 bases left in between. Germline assignment: CDR1 SNHLY and CDR2 FYNNEI.

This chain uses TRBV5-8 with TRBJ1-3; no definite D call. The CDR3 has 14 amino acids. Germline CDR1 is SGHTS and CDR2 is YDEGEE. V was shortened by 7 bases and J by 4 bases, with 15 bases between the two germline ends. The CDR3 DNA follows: TGTGCCAGCTACCTACGGGGTGAAGGAAACACCATATATTTT. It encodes CASYLRGEGNTIYF.

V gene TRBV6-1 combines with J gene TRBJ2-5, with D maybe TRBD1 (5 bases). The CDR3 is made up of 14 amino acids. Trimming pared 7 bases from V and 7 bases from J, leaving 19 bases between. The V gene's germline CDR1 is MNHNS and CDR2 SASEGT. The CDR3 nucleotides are TGTGCCAGCACAACAAGGGGCAGCCCCTGGACCCAGTACTTC. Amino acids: CASTTRGSPWTQYF.

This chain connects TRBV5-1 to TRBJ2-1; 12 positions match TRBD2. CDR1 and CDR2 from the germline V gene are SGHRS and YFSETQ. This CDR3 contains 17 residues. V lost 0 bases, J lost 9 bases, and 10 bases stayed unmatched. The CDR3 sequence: CASSLAEGLAGGREQFF. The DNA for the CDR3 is TGCGCCAGCAGCTTGGCCGAGGGGCTAGCGGGAGGGCGTGAGCAGTTCTTC. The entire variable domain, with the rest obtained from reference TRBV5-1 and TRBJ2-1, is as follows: KAGVTQTPRYLIKTRGQQVTLSCSPISGHRSVSWYQQTPGQGLQFLFEYFSETQRNKGNFPGRFSGRQFSNSRSEMNVSTLELGDSALYLCASSLAEGLAGGREQFFGPGTRLTVL.

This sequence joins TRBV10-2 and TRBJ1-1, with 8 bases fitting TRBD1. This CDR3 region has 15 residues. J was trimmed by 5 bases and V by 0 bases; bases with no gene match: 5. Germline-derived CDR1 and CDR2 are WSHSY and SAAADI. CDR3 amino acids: CASSESQGARTEAFF. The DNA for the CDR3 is TGCGCCAGCAGTGAGTCCCAGGGGGCGCGAACTGAAGCTTTCTTT.

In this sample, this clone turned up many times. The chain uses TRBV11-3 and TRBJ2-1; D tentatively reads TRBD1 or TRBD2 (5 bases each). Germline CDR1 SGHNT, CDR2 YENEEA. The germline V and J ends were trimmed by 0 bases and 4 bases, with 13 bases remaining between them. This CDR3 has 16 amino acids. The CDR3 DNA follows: TGTGCCAGCAGCTTAGATCTTCGGGACCCATACAATGAGCAGTTCTTC. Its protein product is CASSLDLRDPYNEQFF.

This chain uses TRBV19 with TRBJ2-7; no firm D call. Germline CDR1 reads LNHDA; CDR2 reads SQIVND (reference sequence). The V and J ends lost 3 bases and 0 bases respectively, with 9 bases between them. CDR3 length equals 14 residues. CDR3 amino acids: CASSITSYSYEQYF. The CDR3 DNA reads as TGTGCCAGTAGTATTACTTCCTACTCCTACGAGCAGTACTTC. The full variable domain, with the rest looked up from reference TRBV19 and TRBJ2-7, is DGGITQSPKYLFRKEGQNVTLSCEQNLNHDAMYWYRQDPGQGLRLIYYSQIVNDFQKGDIAEGYSVSREKKESFPLTVTSAQKNPTAFYLCASSITSYSYEQYFGPGTRLTVT.

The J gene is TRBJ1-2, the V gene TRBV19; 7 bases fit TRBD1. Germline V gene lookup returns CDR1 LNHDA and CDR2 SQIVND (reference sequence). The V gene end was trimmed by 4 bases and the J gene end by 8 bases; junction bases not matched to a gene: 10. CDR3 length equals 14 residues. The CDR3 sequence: CASSSLGTALGYTF. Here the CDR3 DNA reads TGTGCCAGTAGTAGCCTCGGGACAGCCCTAGGCTACACCTTC.

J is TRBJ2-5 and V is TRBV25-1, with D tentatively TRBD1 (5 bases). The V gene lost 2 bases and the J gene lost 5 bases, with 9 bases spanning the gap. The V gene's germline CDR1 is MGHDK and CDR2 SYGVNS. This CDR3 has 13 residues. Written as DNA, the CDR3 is TGTGCCAGCAGTGAAAGTAGGGGTGAGACCCAGTACTTC. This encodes CASSESRGETQYF.

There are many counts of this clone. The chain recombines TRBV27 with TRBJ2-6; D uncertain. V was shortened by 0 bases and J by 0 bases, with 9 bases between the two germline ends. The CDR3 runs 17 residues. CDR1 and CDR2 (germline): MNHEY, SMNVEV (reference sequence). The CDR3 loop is CASSLSSSSSGANVLTF. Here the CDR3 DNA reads TGTGCCAGCAGTTTATCGAGTTCAAGCTCTGGGGCCAACGTCCTGACTTTC.

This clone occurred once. The CDR3: CASSPGSSSYEQYF. CDR3 DNA: TGTGCCAGCAGTCCGGGATCCAGCTCCTACGAGCAGTACTTC. The J gene is TRBJ2-7, the V gene TRBV2, with a possible D match to TRBD2 (5 bases). The V end was cut by 5 bases, the J end by 0 bases, with 11 bases between. The CDR3 consists of 14 residues. Germline-derived CDR1 and CDR2 are SNHLY and FYNNEI.

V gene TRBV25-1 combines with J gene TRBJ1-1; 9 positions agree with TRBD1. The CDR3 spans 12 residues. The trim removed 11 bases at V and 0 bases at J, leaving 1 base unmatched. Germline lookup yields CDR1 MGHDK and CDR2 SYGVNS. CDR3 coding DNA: TGTGCCGGACAGGGGTTGAACACTGAAGCTTTCTTT. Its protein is CAGQGLNTEAFF.